A single sample gave rise to the 9 T cell receptor beta chains below, sequenced in a study of regulatory T cells in long-lasting Graves disease. Libraries of TCR beta came from iRepertoire HTBI primers plus Arm-PCR of CDR3 regions. In TCRdb, the multiplex PCR reads were re-called with MiXCR into one record per CDR3 protein. The data show approximately 540,000 distinct CDR3 sequences, around 13% seen once. Time point: newly diagnosed GD, antithyroid drugs for less than 3 months. Construction of the TCR library relied on RNA isolated from PBMCs. The sample also formed part of further work on T cells in Graves' hyperthyroidism and ophthalmopathy.

The source material was peripheral blood mononuclear cells (PBMCs), sampled at new diagnosis, from a patient treated with antithyroid drugs. These TCRs come from a woman aged 25 to 39 with Graves disease.

The table lists this clonotype with many counts. The J gene is TRBJ2-5, the V gene TRBV27, with a weak D call TRBD2 (6 bases). Germline V gives CDR1 MNHEY, CDR2 SMNVEV (reference sequence). The CDR3 is 15 amino acids. The V end was cut by 7 bases, the J end by 5 bases, with 20 bases between. The CDR3 nucleotides read TGTGCCAGCATGGAGGGGACCGCGCACATCGAGACCCAGTACTTC. Translating it yields CASMEGTAHIETQYF.

The chain is built from TRBV30 and TRBJ2-3; no definite D call. The V gene lost 0 bases and the J gene lost 4 bases, with 8 bases spanning the gap. In germline, CDR1 is GTSNPN, CDR2 SVGIG (reference sequence). The CDR3 is 13 amino acids. In DNA, the CDR3 is TGTGCCTGGAGTGTGGCAGGTCCAGATACGCAGTATTTT. Its protein is CAWSVAGPDTQYF. The full variable domain, with the rest looked up from reference TRBV30 and TRBJ2-3, is SQTIHQWPATLVQPVGSPLSLECTVEGTSNPNLYWYRQAAGRGLQLLFYSVGIGQISSEVPQNLSASRPQDRQFILSSKKLLLSDSGFYLCAWSVAGPDTQYFGPGTRLTVL.

The J gene is TRBJ2-1, the V gene TRBV7-3, with 9 bases matching TRBD1. Germline trimming cut 8 bases from V and 5 bases from J; bases unmatched to any gene: 7. Germline assignment: CDR1 SGHTA and CDR2 FQGTGA. This CDR3 is built from 14 residues. The CDR3 here is CASGYGTGNNEQFF. CDR3 DNA: TGTGCCAGCGGATACGGGACAGGGAACAATGAGCAGTTCTTC.

Many counts were recorded for this clonotype. This sequence joins TRBV12-3 or TRBV12-4 and TRBJ1-6; D unresolved. The CDR3 totals 13 residues. Trimming cost V 1 base and J 9 bases, with 7 bases left between them. CDR3 sequence: CASSLGQFSPLHF. The CDR3 DNA sequence: TGTGCCAGCAGTTTAGGGCAGTTTTCACCCCTCCACTTT.

There are many counts of this clonotype. The V call is TRBV6-5, the J call TRBJ2-5; D might be TRBD1 or TRBD2, each matching 5 bases. CDR1 and CDR2 from the germline V gene are MNHEY and SVGAGI. The CDR3 consists of 15 residues. V gave up 0 bases and J gave up 4 bases, with 12 bases separating them. The CDR3 nucleotides read TGTGCCAGCAGTTACTCAGGCCGGGACCCAGAGACCCAGTACTTC. Encoded protein: CASSYSGRDPETQYF.

This clonotype has a count of ten or more. V gene TRBV6-2 or TRBV6-3 combines with J gene TRBJ2-1; 13 nucleotides agree with TRBD2. This CDR3 is built from 15 residues. Germline values: CDR1 MNHEY, CDR2 SVGEGT. The trim removed 9 bases at V and 7 bases at J, leaving 9 bases unmatched. The CDR3, as DNA: TGTGCCAGTGGACTAGCGGGAGCGGTAGGTAATGAGCAGTTCTTC. It translates to CASGLAGAVGNEQFF.

The sample holds many counts of this clonotype. This chain uses TRBV6-1 with TRBJ1-1, with TRBD1 identical over 7 bases. Losses at the gene ends were 6 bases for V and 2 bases for J; bases not matched to a gene: 9. CDR1 and CDR2 (germline): MNHNS, SASEGT. CDR3 length: 15 residues. The CDR3 DNA reads TGTGCCAGCAGGAAGACAGGGTGGGGCAACACTGAAGCTTTCTTT. This translates into CASRKTGWGNTEAFF.

The chain is built from TRBV28 and TRBJ1-5; 7 nucleotides agree with TRBD1. The V gene end was trimmed by 8 bases and the J gene end by 6 bases; junction bases not matched to a gene: 13. Per germline, CDR1 MDHEN and CDR2 SYDVKM. The CDR3 consists of 15 residues. CDR3 in amino acids: CASRLGGGGRQPQHF. In DNA form, the CDR3 reads TGTGCCAGCCGATTAGGGGGCGGGGGGCGTCAGCCCCAGCATTTT.

There are many counts of this clonotype. The rearrangement joins TRBV20-1 to TRBJ2-3; 13 bases map to TRBD2. This CDR3 is 14 amino acids long. The V and J ends lost 8 bases and 2 bases, in that order; junction bases with no gene match: 4. Germline values: CDR1 DFQATT, CDR2 SNEGSKA (reference sequence). Written as DNA, the CDR3 is TGCAGTCAGGGACTAGCGGGATCCACAGATACGCAGTATTTT. Encoded protein: CSQGLAGSTDTQYF.